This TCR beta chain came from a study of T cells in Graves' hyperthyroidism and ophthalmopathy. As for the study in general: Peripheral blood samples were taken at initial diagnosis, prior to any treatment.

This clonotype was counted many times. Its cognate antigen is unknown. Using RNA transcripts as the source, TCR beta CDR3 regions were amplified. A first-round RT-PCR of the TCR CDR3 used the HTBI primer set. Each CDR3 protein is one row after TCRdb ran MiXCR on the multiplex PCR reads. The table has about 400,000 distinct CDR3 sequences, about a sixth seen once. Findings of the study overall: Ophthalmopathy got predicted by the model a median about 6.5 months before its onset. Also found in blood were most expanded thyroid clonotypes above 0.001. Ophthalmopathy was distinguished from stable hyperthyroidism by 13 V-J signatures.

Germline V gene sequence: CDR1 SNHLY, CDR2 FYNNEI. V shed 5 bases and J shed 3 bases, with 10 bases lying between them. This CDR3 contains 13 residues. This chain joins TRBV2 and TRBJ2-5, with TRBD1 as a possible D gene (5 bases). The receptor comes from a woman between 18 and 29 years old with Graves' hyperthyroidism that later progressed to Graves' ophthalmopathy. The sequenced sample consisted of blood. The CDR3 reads CASSKTVEETQYF. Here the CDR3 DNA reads TGTGCCAGCAGTAAGACAGTTGAAGAGACCCAGTACTTC.